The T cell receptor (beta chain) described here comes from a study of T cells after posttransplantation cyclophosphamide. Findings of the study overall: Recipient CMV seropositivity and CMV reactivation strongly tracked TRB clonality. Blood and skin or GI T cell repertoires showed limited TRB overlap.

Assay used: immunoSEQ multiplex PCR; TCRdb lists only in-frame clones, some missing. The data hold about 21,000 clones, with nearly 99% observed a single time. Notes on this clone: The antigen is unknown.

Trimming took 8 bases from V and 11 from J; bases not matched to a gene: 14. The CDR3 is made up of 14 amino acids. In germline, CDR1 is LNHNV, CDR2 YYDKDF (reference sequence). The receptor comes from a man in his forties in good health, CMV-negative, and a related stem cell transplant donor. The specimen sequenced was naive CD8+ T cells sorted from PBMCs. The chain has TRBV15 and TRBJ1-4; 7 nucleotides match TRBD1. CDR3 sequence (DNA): TGTGCCACCCGCCCTACAGGGGATTGGGCGAAACTGTTTTTT. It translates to CATRPTGDWAKLFF.